This record looks at one TCR beta chain sequence and its context. Germline V gene data show CDR1 as SEHNR and CDR2 as FQNEAQ (reference sequence). Trimming shortened V by 1 base and J by 9 bases, and 10 bases separated the two germline ends. This CDR3 has 13 residues. This sample was taken from a study of T-cell reconstitution after alpha-beta-depleted transplantation in children. Construction of the TCRbeta library involved unique molecular identifiers. TCRdb fed the PCR reads into MiXCR, producing one record per CDR3 protein. The data hold 500,000 to 600,000 distinct CDR3 sequences, with roughly 18% observed a single time.

The V gene is TRBV7-9, the J gene TRBJ2-1; D gene unclear. The sample consisted of PBMCs from the stem cell graft donor, taken from the stem cell graft. The clonotype originates from a human donor who donated a stem cell graft to a child with acute lymphoblastic leukemia. This CDR3 reads CASSLGPPPEQFF. The CDR3 DNA reads as TGTGCCAGCAGCTTAGGGCCACCTCCTGAGCAGTTCTTC.